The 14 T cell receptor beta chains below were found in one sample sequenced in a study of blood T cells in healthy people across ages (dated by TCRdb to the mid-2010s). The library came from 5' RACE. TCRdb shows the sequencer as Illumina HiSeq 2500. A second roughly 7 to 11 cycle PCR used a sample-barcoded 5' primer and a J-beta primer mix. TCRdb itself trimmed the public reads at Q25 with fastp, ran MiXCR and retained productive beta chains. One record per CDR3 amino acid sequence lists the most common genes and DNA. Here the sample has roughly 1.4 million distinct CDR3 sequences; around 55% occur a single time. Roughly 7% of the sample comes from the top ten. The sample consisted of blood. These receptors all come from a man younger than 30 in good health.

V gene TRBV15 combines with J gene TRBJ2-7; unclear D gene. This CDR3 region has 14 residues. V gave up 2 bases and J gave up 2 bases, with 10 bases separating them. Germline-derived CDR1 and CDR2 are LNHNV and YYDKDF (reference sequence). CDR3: CATSRQEITYEQYF. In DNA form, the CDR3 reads TGTGCCACCAGCAGACAGGAGATTACCTACGAGCAGTACTTC. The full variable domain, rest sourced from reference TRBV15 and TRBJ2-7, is DAMVIQNPRYQVTQFGKPVTLSCSQTLNHNVMYWYQQKSSQAPKLLFHYYDKDFNNEADTPDNFQSRRPNTSFCFLDIRSPGLGDTAMYLCATSRQEITYEQYFGPGTRLTVT.

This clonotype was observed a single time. The CDR3: CASSDSGVLTDTQYF. In nucleotides, the CDR3 is TGTGCCAGCAGTGACTCGGGCGTTTTAACAGATACGCAGTATTTT. The chain links TRBV6-4 to TRBJ2-3; D gene uncertain. This CDR3 has 15 amino acids. Looked up from germline, CDR1 is MRHNA and CDR2 is SNTAGT. V dropped 0 bases and J dropped 3 bases, with 10 bases sitting between them.

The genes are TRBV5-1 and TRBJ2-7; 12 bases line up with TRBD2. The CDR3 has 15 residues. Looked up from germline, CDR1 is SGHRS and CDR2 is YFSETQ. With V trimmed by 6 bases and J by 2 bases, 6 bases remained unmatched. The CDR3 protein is CASNPLAGGPYEQYF. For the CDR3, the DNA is TGCGCCAGCAATCCCCTAGCGGGAGGGCCCTACGAGCAGTACTTC.

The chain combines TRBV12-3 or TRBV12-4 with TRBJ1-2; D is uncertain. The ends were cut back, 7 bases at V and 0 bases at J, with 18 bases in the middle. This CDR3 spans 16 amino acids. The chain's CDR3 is CASISHEDLANYGYTF. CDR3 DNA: TGTGCCAGCATCTCCCACGAGGACCTGGCTAACTATGGCTACACCTTC.

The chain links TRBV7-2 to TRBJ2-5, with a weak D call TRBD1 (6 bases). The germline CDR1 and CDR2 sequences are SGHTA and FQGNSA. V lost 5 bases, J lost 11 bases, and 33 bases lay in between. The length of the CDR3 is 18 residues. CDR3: CASSIRGQGWFGGNEQYF. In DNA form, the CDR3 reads TGTGCCAGCAGCATCCGGGGCCAGGGGTGGTTTGGTGGCAATGAGCAGTACTTC.

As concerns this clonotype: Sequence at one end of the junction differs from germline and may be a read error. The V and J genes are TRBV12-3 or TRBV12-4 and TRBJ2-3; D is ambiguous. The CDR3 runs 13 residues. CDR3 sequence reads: CASLGTSADAQYF. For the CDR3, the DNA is TGTGCCAGCCTGGGTACCAGCGCAGATGCGCAGTATTTT.

CDR3: CASSQDSLAGEQFF. For the CDR3, the DNA is TGCGCCAGCAGCCAAGATAGTCTAGCGGGGGAGCAGTTCTTC. The genes are TRBV4-3 and TRBJ2-1; 9 nucleotides match TRBD2. Losses at the gene ends were 0 bases for V and 10 bases for J; bases not matched to a gene: 4. This CDR3 comprises 14 residues. Germline-derived CDR1 and CDR2 are LGHNA and YSLEER.

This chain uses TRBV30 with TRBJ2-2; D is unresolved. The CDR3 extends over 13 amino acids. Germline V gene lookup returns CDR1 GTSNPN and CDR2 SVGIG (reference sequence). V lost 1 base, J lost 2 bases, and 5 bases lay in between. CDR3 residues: CAWSAENTGELFF. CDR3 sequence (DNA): TGTGCCTGGAGTGCCGAAAACACCGGGGAGCTGTTTTTT.

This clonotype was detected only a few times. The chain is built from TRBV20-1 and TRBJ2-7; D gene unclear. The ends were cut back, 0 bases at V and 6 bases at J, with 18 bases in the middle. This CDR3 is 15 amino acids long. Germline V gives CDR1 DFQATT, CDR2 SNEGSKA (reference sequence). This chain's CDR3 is CSARDFALSGGEQYF. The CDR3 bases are TGCAGTGCTAGAGATTTCGCACTAAGTGGCGGCGAGCAGTACTTC.

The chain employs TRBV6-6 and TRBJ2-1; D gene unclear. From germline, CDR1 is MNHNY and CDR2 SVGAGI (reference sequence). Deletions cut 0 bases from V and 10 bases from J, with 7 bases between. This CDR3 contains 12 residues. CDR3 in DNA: TGTGCCAGCAGTTACTCGACGCGGGAGCAGTTCTTC. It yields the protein CASSYSTREQFF.

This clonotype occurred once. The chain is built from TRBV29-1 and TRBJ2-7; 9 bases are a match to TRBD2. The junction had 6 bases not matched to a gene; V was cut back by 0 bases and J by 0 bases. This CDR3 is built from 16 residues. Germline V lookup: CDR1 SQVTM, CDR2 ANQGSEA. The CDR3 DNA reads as TGCAGCGTTGAAGAGACGGCTAGCGGGAACTCCTACGAGCAGTACTTC. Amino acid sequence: CSVEETASGNSYEQYF.

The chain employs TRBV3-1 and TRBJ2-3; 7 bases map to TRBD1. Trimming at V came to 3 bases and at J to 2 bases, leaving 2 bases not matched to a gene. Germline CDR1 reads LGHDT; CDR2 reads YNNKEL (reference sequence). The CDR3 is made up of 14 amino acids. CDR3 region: CASSQTGITDTQYF. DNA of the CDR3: TGTGCCAGCAGCCAGACAGGGATCACAGATACGCAGTATTTT.

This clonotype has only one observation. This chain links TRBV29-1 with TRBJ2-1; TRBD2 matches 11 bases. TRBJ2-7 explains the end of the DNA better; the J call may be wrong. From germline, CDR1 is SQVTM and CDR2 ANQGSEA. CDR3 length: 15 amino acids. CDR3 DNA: TGCAGCGTTGAGGCCCCTAGCGGGGGGTACAATGAGCAGTACTTC. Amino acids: CSVEAPSGGYNEQYF.

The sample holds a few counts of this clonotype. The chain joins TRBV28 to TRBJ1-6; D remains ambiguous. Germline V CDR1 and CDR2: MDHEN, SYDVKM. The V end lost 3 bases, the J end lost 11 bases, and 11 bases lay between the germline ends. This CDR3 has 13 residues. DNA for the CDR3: TGTGCCAGCAGTTTCGTGGGAATCGCACCCCTCCACTTT. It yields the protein CASSFVGIAPLHF. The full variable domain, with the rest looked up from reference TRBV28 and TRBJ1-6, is DVKVTQSSRYLVKRTGEKVFLECVQDMDHENMFWYRQDPGLGLRLIYFSYDVKMKEKGDIPEGYSVSREKKERFSLILESASTNQTSMYLCASSFVGIAPLHFGNGTRLTVT.